The TCR beta chain described here comes from a study of cytomegalovirus exposure and HLA in healthy donors. Study findings and constraints: The dataset shows that most TCR sequences were rare, while some public TCRs occurred in many donors. More than 15,000 TCR beta sequences were associated with HLA alleles at 0.05 false discovery rate in a later analysis. Overall, approximately 150 TCR beta chains were annotated as cytomegalovirus-associated. Reports indicate that TCR beta sequences accurately predicted the HLA-A and HLA-B alleles of most subjects.

The PCR used 60 Vbeta and 13 Jbeta primers. TCRdb's copy holds only in-frame clones and misses some; the assay was immunoSEQ multiplex PCR. Counted here are tens of thousands of clones, roughly four fifths occurring once; the ten biggest clones make up roughly 12%. The germline V gene encodes CDR1 SGHDT and CDR2 YYEEEE. The ends lost 4 bases at V and 0 bases at J; junction bases unmatched: 10. There are 17 residues in the CDR3. Regarding this clone: The target antigen is unknown.

The sample consisted of PBMCs. The J gene is TRBJ1-2, the V gene TRBV5-6; 9 positions agree with TRBD1. The receptor comes from a male donor in good health and CMV-seropositive. The CDR3 nucleotides read TGTGCCAGCAGCCACGATGCGACAGGGGGAGCTAACTATGGCTACACCTTC. Amino acids: CASSHDATGGANYGYTF.